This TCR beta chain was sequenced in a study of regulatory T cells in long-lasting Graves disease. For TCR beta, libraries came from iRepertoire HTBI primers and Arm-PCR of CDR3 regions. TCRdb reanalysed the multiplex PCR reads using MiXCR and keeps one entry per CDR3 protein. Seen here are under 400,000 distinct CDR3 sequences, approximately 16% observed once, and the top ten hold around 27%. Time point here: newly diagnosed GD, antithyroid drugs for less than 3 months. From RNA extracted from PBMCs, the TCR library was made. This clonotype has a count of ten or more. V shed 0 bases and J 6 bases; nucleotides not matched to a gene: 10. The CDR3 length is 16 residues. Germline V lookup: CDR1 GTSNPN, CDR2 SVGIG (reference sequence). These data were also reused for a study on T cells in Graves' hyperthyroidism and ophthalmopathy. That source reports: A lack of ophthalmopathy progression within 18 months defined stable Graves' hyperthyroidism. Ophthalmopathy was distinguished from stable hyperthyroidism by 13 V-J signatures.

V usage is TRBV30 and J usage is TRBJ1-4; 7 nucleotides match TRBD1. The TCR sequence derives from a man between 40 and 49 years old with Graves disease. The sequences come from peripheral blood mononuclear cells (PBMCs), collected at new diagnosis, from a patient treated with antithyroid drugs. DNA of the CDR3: TGTGCCTGGAGTGTAAGGCTCGGGACAGCGGATGAAAAACTGTTTTTT. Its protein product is CAWSVRLGTADEKLFF.